A single sample gave rise to the 20 T cell receptor beta chains below, sequenced in a study of blood T cell repertoires in COVID-19. TCRdb's copy holds only in-frame clones and misses some; the assay was immunoSEQ multiplex PCR. Here the sample spans roughly 180,000 clones, around 80% being singletons. Sequenced input: peripheral blood. The receptors were gathered from a woman aged 80 or over with COVID-19, enrolled during active disease.

The chain links TRBV7-2 to TRBJ1-2; tentative D call: TRBD1 (5 bases). CDR3 length: 15 amino acids. Germline CDR1 and CDR2: SGHTA and FQGNSA. With 1 base removed from V and 0 bases from J, the gap between germline ends came to 9 bases. The CDR3 nucleotides read TGTGCCAGCAGCTTAGGTGACAGAACTAACTATGGCTACACCTTC. Its translation is CASSLGDRTNYGYTF.

The chain has TRBV18 and TRBJ2-7; 7 bases align to TRBD2. Germline V CDR1 and CDR2: KGHSH, LQKENI. J lost 6 bases, V lost 4 bases, and 6 bases had no gene match. The CDR3 totals 13 residues. In DNA form, the CDR3 reads TGTGCCAGCTCACTTAGGACTAGTTTCGAGCAGTACTTC. It codes for CASSLRTSFEQYF.

This sequence joins TRBV6-5 and TRBJ1-4, with 8 positions matching TRBD1. This CDR3 region has 13 residues. After removal of 2 bases from V and 10 bases from J, the junction contained 3 bases not matched to a gene. CDR1 and CDR2 (germline): MNHEY, SVGAGI. The CDR3 region is CASSYGQGGKLFF. The CDR3 nucleotides are TGTGCCAGCAGTTACGGACAGGGAGGAAAACTGTTTTTT.

The chain is built from TRBV19 and TRBJ1-2; D possibly corresponds to TRBD1 (5 bases). Per germline, CDR1 LNHDA and CDR2 SQIVND (reference sequence). The V and J ends lost 0 bases and 2 bases respectively, with 10 bases between them. CDR3 length: 15 residues. In nucleotides, the CDR3 is TGTGCCAGTAGTATAGATACAGGCCTGAACTATGGCTACACCTTC. This sequence encodes CASSIDTGLNYGYTF. Variable domain in full (rest from reference TRBV19 and TRBJ1-2): DGGITQSPKYLFRKEGQNVTLSCEQNLNHDAMYWYRQDPGQGLRLIYYSQIVNDFQKGDIAEGYSVSREKKESFPLTVTSAQKNPTAFYLCASSIDTGLNYGYTFGSGTRLTVV.

The chain couples TRBV20-1 to TRBJ1-2; D may be TRBD1 (5 bases). V lost 6 bases and J lost 8, with 13 bases in between. CDR1 and CDR2 from the germline V gene are DFQATT and SNEGSKA (reference sequence). This CDR3 contains 11 residues. CDR3 residues: CSAGGLRGYTF. The CDR3 coding sequence is TGCAGTGCGGGGGGACTAAGGGGCTACACCTTC.

This chain links TRBV19 with TRBJ2-7; D perhaps matches TRBD1 (6 bases). The CDR3 runs to 15 residues. CDR1 and CDR2 (germline): LNHDA, SQIVND (reference sequence). The germline V and J ends were trimmed by 3 bases and 0 bases, with 12 bases remaining between them. CDR3 sequence (DNA): TGTGCCAGTAGTATGGGGGCCCCACGCTCCTACGAGCAGTACTTC. This codes for CASSMGAPRSYEQYF.

Concerning this clone: Germline is not matched at one junction end, which may reflect a read error. The chain recombines TRBV28 with TRBJ2-5, with D tentatively TRBD2 (5 bases). Germline CDR1 is MDHEN and CDR2 is SYDVKM. CDR3 length: 12 amino acids. The CDR3 region is CASSPWGEAQYF. The CDR3 coding sequence is TGTGCCAGCAGCCCCTGGGGAGAGGCCCAGTACTTC. The full variable domain, completed using reference TRBV28 and TRBJ2-5, is DVKVTQSSRYLVKRTGEKVFLECVQDMDHENMFWYRQDPGLGLRLIYFSYDVKMKEKGDIPEGYSVSREKKERFSLILESASTNQTSMYLCASSPWGEAQYFGPGTRLLVL.

The rearrangement links TRBV5-8 to TRBJ2-1; 8 bases align to TRBD2. The CDR3 contains 16 residues. Germline assignment: CDR1 SGHTS and CDR2 YDEGEE. V lost 1 base and J lost 2; bases outside the gene matches: 5. CDR3 sequence reads: CASSLYTSGPYNEQFF. CDR3 nucleotide sequence: TGTGCCAGCAGCTTGTACACTAGCGGCCCCTACAATGAGCAGTTCTTC.

The J gene is TRBJ1-2, the V gene TRBV27; D is uncertain. V lost 2 bases to trimming and J lost 4 bases, with 11 bases between them. This CDR3 region has 14 residues. The germline gives CDR1 MNHEY, CDR2 SMNVEV (reference sequence). The CDR3 reads CASSLSGGVYGYTF. In nucleotides, the CDR3 is TGTGCCAGCAGTTTAAGCGGCGGGGTCTATGGCTACACCTTC.

The rearrangement uses TRBV7-9 and TRBJ2-7; 8 bases are shared with TRBD1. Germline values: CDR1 SEHNR, CDR2 FQNEAQ (reference sequence). Trimming cost V 11 bases and J 5 bases; bases outside gene matches: 14. This CDR3 is 14 amino acids long. CDR3 in amino acids: CARLARQGIDEQYF. CDR3 DNA sequence: TGTGCCCGACTTGCCCGACAGGGGATCGACGAGCAGTACTTC.

The V call is TRBV28, the J call TRBJ2-7, with 11 bases that match TRBD2. From germline, CDR1 is MDHEN and CDR2 SYDVKM. CDR3 length: 14 residues. Trimming removed 5 bases from V and 12 bases from J; junction bases left unmatched: 12. The CDR3 DNA follows: TGTGCCAGCAGTCCGCCATATTTACTAGCGGGGGCGTACTTC. Translating it yields CASSPPYLLAGAYF.

The chain has TRBV5-1 and TRBJ1-1; TRBD1 matches 12 bases. The CDR3 runs to 15 residues. J was trimmed by 11 bases and V by 0 bases; bases with no gene match: 8. Germline V gene sequence: CDR1 SGHRS, CDR2 YFSETQ. For the CDR3, the DNA is TGCGCCAGCAGCTTGGCCGGGACAGGGGGCGCTTGGGCTTTCTTT. Amino acids: CASSLAGTGGAWAFF. Drawing the rest from reference TRBV5-1 and TRBJ1-1, the complete variable domain is KAGVTQTPRYLIKTRGQQVTLSCSPISGHRSVSWYQQTPGQGLQFLFEYFSETQRNKGNFPGRFSGRQFSNSRSEMNVSTLELGDSALYLCASSLAGTGGAWAFFGQGTRLTVV.

J is TRBJ1-1 and V is TRBV9; TRBD1 matches at 7 bases. Unmatched junction bases numbered 6, after V lost 0 bases and J lost 4 bases. Germline V gives CDR1 SGDLS, CDR2 YYNGEE. This CDR3 contains 15 residues. In nucleotides, the CDR3 is TGTGCCAGCAGCGTAGCGACAGGGTGGGCCACTGAAGCTTTCTTT. It codes for CASSVATGWATEAFF.

The V gene is TRBV27, the J gene TRBJ2-5, with TRBD2 as a possible D gene (5 bases). The CDR3 is 15 amino acids. V was cut by 3 bases and J by 0 bases, with 11 bases left in between. Germline-derived CDR1 and CDR2 are MNHEY and SMNVEV (reference sequence). CDR3 region: CASSFGWTYQETQYF. CDR3 bases: TGTGCCAGCAGTTTCGGGTGGACTTACCAAGAGACCCAGTACTTC.

This rearrangement joins TRBV6-5 to TRBJ2-2, with 8 bases fitting TRBD1. CDR1 is MNHEY, CDR2 SVGAGI, per germline. The V segment lost 7 bases and the J segment 3 bases; nucleotides outside the gene matches: 4. This CDR3 is 14 amino acids long. As DNA, the CDR3 is TGTGCCAGCACTCCCAGGGGGCACACCGGGGAGCTGTTTTTT. Protein: CASTPRGHTGELFF.

V is TRBV30 and J is TRBJ1-5; D is perhaps TRBD1 (5 bases). Trimming shortened V by 1 base and J by 3 bases, and 10 bases separated the two germline ends. The CDR3 contains 14 residues. CDR1 is GTSNPN and CDR2 is SVGIG in the germline V gene (reference sequence). The CDR3 bases are TGTGCCTGGAGTGCTGGGGCAGTCAATCAGCCCCAGCATTTT. It yields the protein CAWSAGAVNQPQHF.

The chain's CDR3 is CAAGGQGLNTEAFF. The CDR3, as DNA: TGTGCCGCTGGGGGACAGGGACTGAACACTGAAGCTTTCTTT. V is TRBV7-9 and J is TRBJ1-1, with TRBD1 matching 9 bases. The CDR3 runs to 14 residues. Germline loops: CDR1 SEHNR, CDR2 FQNEAQ (reference sequence). J was trimmed by 0 bases and V by 11 bases; bases with no gene match: 7.

The chain employs TRBV4-3 and TRBJ1-4, with 10 nucleotides matching TRBD1. The ends lost 5 bases at V and 9 bases at J; junction bases unmatched: 6. Germline V CDR1 and CDR2: LGHNA, YSLEER. This CDR3 comprises 14 residues. Written as DNA, the CDR3 is TGCGCCAGCAGCTACCGGACAGGGGGTAAAAAACTGTTTTTT. Protein: CASSYRTGGKKLFF.

This clone was seen a single time. This chain joins TRBV10-3 and TRBJ1-2, with unresolved D. CDR3 size: 16 residues. The germline V and J ends were trimmed by 11 bases and 5 bases, with 27 bases remaining between them. Germline CDR1 and CDR2: ENHRY and SYGVKD. This CDR3 is CAVLIIQTPASYGYTF. The DNA for the CDR3 is TGTGCCGTCCTTATTATTCAAACTCCTGCTTCATATGGCTACACCTTC.

V usage is TRBV7-8 and J usage is TRBJ2-1; a weak D match, TRBD1 (5 bases). Per the germline V gene, CDR1 is SGHVS and CDR2 is FQNEAQ. This CDR3 region has 13 residues. V gave up 5 bases and J gave up 8 bases, with 13 bases separating them. This CDR3 is CASSRRQGDEQFF. The CDR3 region has the DNA TGTGCCAGCAGCCGGCGGCAGGGCGATGAGCAGTTCTTC.